These 8 T cell receptor beta chains came from one sample sequenced in a study of cytomegalovirus exposure and HLA in healthy donors. Primers included in the PCR were 60 Vbeta and 13 Jbeta primers. Sequenced by immunoSEQ multiplex PCR; TCRdb stores in-frame clones only, minus some. The profile shows approximately 130,000 clones, about 74% of them singletons. Sequenced sample: PBMCs. These receptors all stem from a man aged 25 to 40 in good health and CMV-seronegative.

This chain connects TRBV30 to TRBJ2-7; no definite D call. V was clipped by 0 bases and J by 0 bases, with 6 bases between them. The germline V gene has CDR1 GTSNPN and CDR2 SVGIG (reference sequence). The CDR3 runs 13 residues. In nucleotides, the CDR3 is TGTGCCTGGAGTGTGGTAGACTCCTACGAGCAGTACTTC. Translated, it gives CAWSVVDSYEQYF.

This clone was counted between two and nine times. In DNA, the CDR3 is TGTGCCAGCAGCTTTGAGAGGGAGTGGGGCACTGAAGCTTTCTTT. Translating gives CASSFEREWGTEAFF. The chain joins TRBV7-6 to TRBJ1-1; D is uncertain. The length of the CDR3 is 15 residues. V lost 3 bases and J 4 bases, leaving 15 bases between the germline ends. Germline values: CDR1 SGHVS, CDR2 FNYEAQ.

This rearrangement joins TRBV19 to TRBJ2-1; 10 nucleotides match TRBD1. The CDR3 is 17 amino acids. CDR1 and CDR2 from the germline V gene are LNHDA and SQIVND (reference sequence). With V trimmed by 6 bases and J by 4 bases, 12 bases remained unmatched. CDR3 loop: CASSRTIWDRGYNEQFF. CDR3 nucleotide sequence: TGTGCCAGTAGCCGAACGATTTGGGACAGGGGTTACAATGAGCAGTTCTTC.

The V and J genes are TRBV27 and TRBJ2-5; 8 nucleotides agree with TRBD2. The length of the CDR3 is 13 residues. With V trimmed by 7 bases and J by 4 bases, 5 bases remained unmatched. Germline V gives CDR1 MNHEY, CDR2 SMNVEV (reference sequence). The CDR3 spells CASTSGGRETQYF. The CDR3 bases are TGTGCCAGCACCTCGGGGGGGCGAGAGACCCAGTACTTC.

The chain uses TRBV2 and TRBJ2-7, with D possibly matching TRBD1 (6 bases). CDR1 SNHLY and CDR2 FYNNEI come from the germline V gene. CDR3 length: 13 amino acids. V was cut by 6 bases and J by 6 bases, with 15 bases left in between. Here the CDR3 DNA reads TGTGCCAGCAGCCGCTCACAGGGTTCCGAGCAGTACTTC. It translates to CASSRSQGSEQYF.

Written as DNA, the CDR3 is TGTGCCAGCAGCTTAGGGCAGGCGGGAGAAAAACTGTTTTTT. This codes for CASSLGQAGEKLFF. The chain joins TRBV7-9 to TRBJ1-4; D is unresolved. Germline-derived CDR1 and CDR2 are SEHNR and FQNEAQ (reference sequence). The CDR3 is 14 residues long. V gave up 1 base and J gave up 8 bases, with 11 bases separating them.

This clone was detected a few times. This likely comes from a read error, as the CDR3 has no conserved phenylalanine or tryptophan at its end. The genes are TRBV5-6 and TRBJ1-4; no clear D. The CDR3 has 13 amino acids. Germline V gene lookup returns CDR1 SGHDT and CDR2 YYEEEE. The chain's CDR3 is CACSSVLNEKLFL. The CDR3 region has the DNA TGTGCCTGCAGCTCTGTCCTTAATGAAAAACTGTTTTTG.

The V and J genes are TRBV4-1 and TRBJ2-7; 7 bases line up with TRBD1. The CDR3 runs to 14 residues. V lost 4 bases to trimming and J lost 0 bases; unmatched junction nucleotides: 3. The germline CDR1 and CDR2 sequences are MGHRA and YSYEKL. CDR3 amino acids: CASSPGTVSYEQYF. In DNA form, the CDR3 reads TGCGCCAGCAGCCCTGGGACAGTCTCCTACGAGCAGTACTTC.